This TCR beta chain was obtained from a study of T cell changes during pregnancy in multiple sclerosis. The data were produced by immunoSEQ multiplex PCR, yet TCRdb's version contains in-frame clones alone and is incomplete. The repertoire includes about 80,000 clones, under 95% of them detected once, and less than 3% sits in the top ten. Trimming took 0 bases from V and 1 from J, leaving 15 bases between them. Germline values: CDR1 LGHNA, CDR2 YNFKEQ. CDR3 length: 17 amino acids. The specimen comprised peripheral blood, sampled before pregnancy. The chain carries TRBV4-2 and TRBJ1-1; D gene ambiguous. This sequence was found in a female donor with multiple sclerosis, enrolled in a pregnancy study. CDR3 loop: CASSQEVTPTQNTEAFF. As DNA, the CDR3 is TGTGCCAGCAGCCAAGAAGTGACGCCGACACAGAACACTGAAGCTTTCTTT.